Shown below are 24 T cell receptor beta chains from a single sample sequenced in a study of early T cells in non-severe SARS-CoV-2 infection. Using its own MiXCR run on the 5' RACE reads, TCRdb lists one record per CDR3 protein. The sample records 100,000 to 150,000 distinct CDR3 sequences, 15% being singletons. What was sequenced was whole blood. Receptor source: an adult who was a healthcare worker with PCR-confirmed SARS-CoV-2 infection or an uninfected control (not recorded which).

The chain carries TRBV7-3 and TRBJ2-5; weak D call: TRBD1 (6 bases). The length of the CDR3 is 13 residues. Germline V gene sequence: CDR1 SGHTA, CDR2 FQGTGA. Trimming cost V 5 bases and J 4 bases, with 11 bases left between them. CDR3 bases: TGTGCCAGCAGCAACAGGGACCGAGAGACCCAGTACTTC. Protein: CASSNRDRETQYF. The variable domain in full, completed from reference TRBV7-3 and TRBJ2-5, reads GAGVSQTPSNKVTEKGKYVELRCDPISGHTALYWYRQSLGQGPEFLIYFQGTGAADDSGLPNDRFFAVRPEGSVSTLKIQRTERGDSAVYLCASSNRDRETQYFGPGTRLLVL.

This clonotype was seen more than once but under ten times. This chain joins TRBV20-1 and TRBJ1-2; TRBD1 might be the D (6 bases). In germline, CDR1 is DFQATT, CDR2 SNEGSKA (reference sequence). CDR3 size: 16 residues. V shed 1 base and J shed 4 bases, with 19 bases lying between them. The CDR3 region has the DNA TGCAGTGCTAGAGTTCCGTCAGGGGAGCGGGGCTATGGCTACACCTTC. Residues: CSARVPSGERGYGYTF.

The chain recombines TRBV12-3 or TRBV12-4 with TRBJ1-1; a possible D gene is TRBD1 (5 bases). The CDR3 runs to 15 residues. With 1 base removed from V and 0 bases from J, the gap between germline ends came to 9 bases. The CDR3 DNA reads as TGTGCCAGCAGTTTAGAGGGGTTCATGAACACTGAAGCTTTCTTT. Translated: CASSLEGFMNTEAFF.

This clonotype has a count of ten or more. The gene calls are TRBV29-1 and TRBJ2-1; 9 bases are a match to TRBD2. The ends lost 4 bases at V and 4 bases at J; junction bases unmatched: 11. The CDR3 consists of 16 residues. Germline V lookup: CDR1 SQVTM, CDR2 ANQGSEA. The CDR3 loop reads CSVVLGAGGFYNEQFF. The DNA of the CDR3 is TGCAGCGTTGTACTGGGAGCGGGGGGCTTTTACAATGAGCAGTTCTTC.

The chain has TRBV7-8 and TRBJ2-3; a possible D gene is TRBD2 (5 bases). The V end lost 1 base, the J end lost 2 bases, and 10 bases lay between the germline ends. The CDR3 is 15 residues long. Germline loops: CDR1 SGHVS, CDR2 FQNEAQ. The CDR3 DNA is TGTGCCAGCAGCTTAGGGCTAGCCGACACAGATACGCAGTATTTT. It is translated as CASSLGLADTDTQYF.

The chain is built from TRBV7-2 and TRBJ2-1; D is perhaps TRBD1 or TRBD2 (5 bases each). Germline V gene sequence: CDR1 SGHTA, CDR2 FQGNSA. This CDR3 comprises 15 residues. V lost 3 bases and J 2 bases, leaving 11 bases between the germline ends. CDR3: CASSFLRDPYNEQFF. The DNA for the CDR3 is TGTGCCAGCAGCTTTCTCCGGGACCCCTACAATGAGCAGTTCTTC.

The genes are TRBV4-1 and TRBJ2-4; a weak D match, TRBD1 (6 bases). V was pared by 1 base and J by 0 bases, with 16 bases between. Germline assignment: CDR1 MGHRA and CDR2 YSYEKL. The CDR3 is 18 amino acids. The DNA for the CDR3 is TGCGCCAGCAGCCAAGTGGGTCGGGACACAATAGCCAAAAACATTCAGTACTTC. Amino acids: CASSQVGRDTIAKNIQYF.

V and J are TRBV5-4 and TRBJ2-1; D unclear. V shed 2 bases and J shed 7 bases, with 7 bases lying between them. The CDR3 totals 12 residues. Germline values: CDR1 SGHNT, CDR2 YYREEE (reference sequence). The CDR3 is CASSFNENEQFF. The CDR3 region has the DNA TGTGCCAGCAGCTTCAATGAGAATGAGCAGTTCTTC.

This rearrangement joins TRBV5-1 to TRBJ2-1, with 10 bases matching TRBD2. V shed 4 bases, J shed 5 bases, and the junction held 9 bases outside the gene matches. CDR1 is SGHRS and CDR2 is YFSETQ in the germline V gene. The CDR3 has 16 residues. The CDR3 is CASSPELAGVHNEQFF. The CDR3 bases are TGCGCCAGCAGCCCAGAGCTAGCGGGGGTTCACAATGAGCAGTTCTTC.

This clonotype was counted between two and nine times. The germline gene is not matched at one end of the junction; a read error may be the cause. V usage is TRBV12-3 or TRBV12-4 and J usage is TRBJ2-3; 9 nucleotides align to TRBD1. The CDR3 sequence is 15 residues long. The DNA of the CDR3 is TGTGCCAACAGTTTGGGGACAGGGCTTAGAGATACGCAGTATTTT. Its translation: CANSLGTGLRDTQYF.

This clonotype was counted ten times or more. The rearrangement uses TRBV10-3 and TRBJ1-2; 7 bases fit TRBD1. Germline CDR1 is ENHRY and CDR2 is SYGVKD. The trim removed 7 bases at V and 6 bases at J, leaving 8 bases unmatched. This CDR3 region has 13 residues. The CDR3 loop is CAINPDRKDGYTF. CDR3 DNA: TGTGCCATCAACCCGGACAGGAAGGATGGCTACACCTTC.

This clonotype was observed many times. The chain recombines TRBV12-3 or TRBV12-4 with TRBJ1-2; perhaps TRBD1 as D (5 bases). V lost 5 bases and J lost 6, with 10 bases in between. This CDR3 has 12 residues. The CDR3: CASSQLGDGYTF. CDR3 bases: TGTGCCAGCAGTCAATTAGGGGATGGCTACACCTTC.

This clonotype was detected only a few times. V usage is TRBV29-1 and J usage is TRBJ1-1, with 9 bases that match TRBD1. Germline loops: CDR1 SQVTM, CDR2 ANQGSEA. This CDR3 spans 12 amino acids. Trimming took 7 bases from V and 5 from J; bases not matched to a gene: 5. The CDR3, as DNA: TGCAGCGGGCGGGACAGGGCTACTGAAGCTTTCTTT. It encodes CSGRDRATEAFF.

V is TRBV4-1 and J is TRBJ2-2; D uncertain. Trimming took off 2 bases at V and 1 base at J, with 17 bases between the two ends. From germline, CDR1 is MGHRA and CDR2 YSYEKL. The CDR3 spans 18 residues. The CDR3 region has the DNA TGCGCCAGCAGCCAACATCGAATCGACACCTTGAACACCGGGGAGCTGTTTTTT. This encodes CASSQHRIDTLNTGELFF.

The chain has TRBV6-1 and TRBJ2-7; no definite D call. Germline lookup yields CDR1 MNHNS and CDR2 SASEGT. The CDR3 contains 11 residues. V was cut by 6 bases and J by 5 bases, with 8 bases left in between. The CDR3 bases are TGTGCCAGCAGCAACCAGGACGAGCAGTACTTC. Protein: CASSNQDEQYF.

The chain combines TRBV3-1 with TRBJ2-6; either TRBD1 or TRBD2 may supply D (6 bases each). This CDR3 contains 15 residues. The germline V gene has CDR1 LGHDT and CDR2 YNNKEL (reference sequence). V shed 1 base and J shed 4 bases, with 8 bases lying between them. CDR3 amino acids: CASSQGGAGANVLTF. The CDR3 DNA reads TGTGCCAGCAGCCAAGGGGGGGCCGGGGCCAACGTCCTGACTTTC.

The chain links TRBV24-1 to TRBJ1-4; possibly TRBD1 for D (5 bases). Germline CDR1 and CDR2: KGHDR and SFDVKD. This CDR3 comprises 14 residues. The V end lost 9 bases, the J end lost 4 bases, and 14 bases lay between the germline ends. DNA for the CDR3: TGTGCCACCGCTAGGGACGGGATTAATGAAAAACTGTTTTTT. It yields the protein CATARDGINEKLFF.

The chain joins TRBV19 to TRBJ1-1; a possible D gene is TRBD1 (5 bases). V was pared by 10 bases and J by 3 bases, with 24 bases between. CDR1 LNHDA and CDR2 SQIVND come from the germline V gene (reference sequence). The CDR3 totals 16 residues. DNA of the CDR3: TGTGCCACCCGGCCTCTCTCTGGAGGGGCGTACACTGAAGCTTTCTTT. Its protein is CATRPLSGGAYTEAFF.

A few counts support this clonotype. The rearrangement links TRBV12-3 or TRBV12-4 to TRBJ1-2; D call uncertain. V gave up 8 bases and J gave up 0 bases, with 10 bases separating them. CDR3 length equals 13 residues. The CDR3 nucleotides read TGTGCCAGCGGGCCTCAAGCTAACTATGGCTACACCTTC. It yields the protein CASGPQANYGYTF.

V gene TRBV25-1 combines with J gene TRBJ1-1; possibly TRBD1 for D (6 bases). The CDR3 extends over 13 amino acids. Trimming cost V 3 bases and J 10 bases, with 15 bases left between them. Germline lookup yields CDR1 MGHDK and CDR2 SYGVNS. This CDR3 reads CASSDVAGEGAFF. CDR3 bases: TGTGCCAGCAGTGATGTGGCAGGGGAGGGAGCTTTCTTT.

V and J are TRBV5-1 and TRBJ1-2; 11 nucleotides line up with TRBD1. Trimming took 3 bases from V and 1 from J; bases not matched to a gene: 2. This CDR3 contains 15 residues. Per the germline V gene, CDR1 is SGHRS and CDR2 is YFSETQ. The CDR3 region has the DNA TGCGCCAGCAGCTACGGGACAGGGGGTAACTATGGCTACACCTTC. Translation gives CASSYGTGGNYGYTF.

This clonotype has only a few counts. The V call is TRBV6-5, the J call TRBJ2-1; D not certain. CDR3 length equals 11 residues. Trimming cost V 6 bases and J 5 bases, with 5 bases left between them. Germline V gives CDR1 MNHEY, CDR2 SVGAGI. This CDR3 is CASSKNNEQFF. In nucleotides, the CDR3 is TGTGCCAGCAGCAAAAACAATGAGCAGTTCTTC.

The chain employs TRBV6-2 or TRBV6-3 and TRBJ2-5; D not resolved. Per germline, CDR1 MNHEY and CDR2 SVGEGT. V lost 2 bases and J lost 1, with 5 bases in between. The CDR3 runs 13 residues. The CDR3 is CASSYTFQETQYF. The CDR3 DNA reads TGTGCCAGCAGTTACACCTTCCAAGAGACCCAGTACTTC.

The chain couples TRBV20-1 to TRBJ2-1, with D perhaps TRBD1 (5 bases). Germline V gene sequence: CDR1 DFQATT, CDR2 SNEGSKA (reference sequence). V was cut by 7 bases and J by 0 bases, with 7 bases left in between. There are 12 residues in the CDR3. The CDR3 DNA reads TGCAGTGGGGGCCTCTCCTACAATGAGCAGTTCTTC. This translates into CSGGLSYNEQFF.